This T cell receptor beta chain was recovered during a study of beta chain features in type 1 diabetes. General study points: People with Type 1 diabetes carried modestly yet significantly shorter TCRB CDR3s in all four CD4+ subsets.

The CDR3 contains 16 residues. V trimming: 4 bases; J trimming: 0 bases; junction bases outside the gene matches: 7. Looked up from germline, CDR1 is MDHEN and CDR2 is SYDVKM. Expressed TCRB transcripts were sequenced, since all the RNA that had been isolated was reverse transcribed. Sequencing used immunoSEQ multiplex PCR; TCRdb keeps in-frame clones, though not all of them. The table has nearly 350,000 clones, roughly a tenth seen once; the top ten hold around 1%. Points on this clone: Antigen specificity is unknown.

The receptor comes from a man between 25 and 39 years old with type 1 diabetes. Material for sequencing was central memory CD4+ T cells from blood. The chain uses TRBV28 and TRBJ2-7, with 9 bases that match TRBD1. Here the CDR3 reads CASSSPGTGNSYEQYF. In DNA form, the CDR3 reads TGTGCCAGCAGTTCACCCGGGACAGGGAACTCCTACGAGCAGTACTTC.